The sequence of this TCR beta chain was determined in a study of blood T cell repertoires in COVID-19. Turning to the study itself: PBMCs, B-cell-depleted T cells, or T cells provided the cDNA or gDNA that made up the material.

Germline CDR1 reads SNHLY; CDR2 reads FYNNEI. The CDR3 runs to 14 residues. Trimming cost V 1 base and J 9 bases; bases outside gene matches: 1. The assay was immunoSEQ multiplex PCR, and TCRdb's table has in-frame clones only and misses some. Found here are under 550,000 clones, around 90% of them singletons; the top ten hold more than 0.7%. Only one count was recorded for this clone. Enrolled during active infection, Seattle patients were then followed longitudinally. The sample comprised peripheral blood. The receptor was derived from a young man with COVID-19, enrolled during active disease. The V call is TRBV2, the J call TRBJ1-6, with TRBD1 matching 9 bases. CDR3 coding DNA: TGTGCCAGCAGTGAAGGGACAGGGGCTTCACCCCTCCACTTT. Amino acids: CASSEGTGASPLHF.